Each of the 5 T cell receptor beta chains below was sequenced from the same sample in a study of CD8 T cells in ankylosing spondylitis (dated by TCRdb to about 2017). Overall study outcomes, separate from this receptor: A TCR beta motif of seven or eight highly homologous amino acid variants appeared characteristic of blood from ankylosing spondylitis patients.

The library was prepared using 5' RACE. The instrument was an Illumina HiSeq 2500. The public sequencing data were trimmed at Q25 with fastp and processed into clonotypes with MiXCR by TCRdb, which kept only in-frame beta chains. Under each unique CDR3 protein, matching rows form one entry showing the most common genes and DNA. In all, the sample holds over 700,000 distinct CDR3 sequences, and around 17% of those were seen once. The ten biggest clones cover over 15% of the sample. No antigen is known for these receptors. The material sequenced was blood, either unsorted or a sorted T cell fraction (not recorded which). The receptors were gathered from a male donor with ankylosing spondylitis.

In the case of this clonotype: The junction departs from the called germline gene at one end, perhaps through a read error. The CDR3 nucleotides read TGTGCCAGCAGCGCCCTAGCAGTCGGGTCCTACGATGAGCAGTTCTTC. Encoded protein: CASSALAVGSYDEQFF. The chain recombines TRBV9 with TRBJ2-1; possibly TRBD2 for D (5 bases). CDR1 is SGDLS, CDR2 YYNGEE, per germline. The CDR3 covers 16 residues. Filled out from reference TRBV9 and TRBJ2-1, the complete variable domain reads DSGVTQTPKHLITATGQRVTLRCSPRSGDLSVYWYQQSLDQGLQFLIQYYNGEERAKGNILERFSAQQFPDLHSELNLSSLELGDSALYFCASSALAVGSYDEQFFGPGTRLTVL.

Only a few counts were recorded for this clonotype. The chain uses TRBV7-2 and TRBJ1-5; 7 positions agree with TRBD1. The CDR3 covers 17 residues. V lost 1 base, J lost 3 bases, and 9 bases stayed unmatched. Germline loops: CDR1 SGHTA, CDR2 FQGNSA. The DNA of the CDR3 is TGTGCCAGCAGCTTAGTGTTCCGACAGGGTGACAATCAGCCCCAGCATTTT. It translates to CASSLVFRQGDNQPQHF.

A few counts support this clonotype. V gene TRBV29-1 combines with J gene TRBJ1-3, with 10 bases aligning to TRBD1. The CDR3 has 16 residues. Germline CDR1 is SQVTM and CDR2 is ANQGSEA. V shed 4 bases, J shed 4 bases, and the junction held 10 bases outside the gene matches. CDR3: CSVVDPGTGAGNTIYF. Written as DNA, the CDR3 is TGCAGCGTTGTGGACCCCGGGACAGGGGCCGGAAACACCATATATTTT.

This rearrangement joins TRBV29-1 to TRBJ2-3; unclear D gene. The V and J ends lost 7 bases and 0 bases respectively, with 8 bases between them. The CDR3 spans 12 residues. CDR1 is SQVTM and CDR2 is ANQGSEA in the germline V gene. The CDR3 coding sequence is TGCAGCGGTCGTATGAGCACAGATACGCAGTATTTT. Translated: CSGRMSTDTQYF.

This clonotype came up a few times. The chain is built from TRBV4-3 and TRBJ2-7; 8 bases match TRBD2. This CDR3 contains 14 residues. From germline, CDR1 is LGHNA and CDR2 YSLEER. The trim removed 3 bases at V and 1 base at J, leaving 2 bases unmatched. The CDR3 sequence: CASSHTGGSYEQYF. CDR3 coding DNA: TGCGCCAGCAGCCATACGGGAGGGTCCTACGAGCAGTACTTC.